These 4 T cell receptor beta chains originate from one sample sequenced in a study of early T cells in non-severe SARS-CoV-2 infection. TCRdb re-analysed the 5' RACE reads in MiXCR, keeping a single row per CDR3 protein. The sample lists 90,000 to 130,000 distinct CDR3 sequences, about 12% occurring once. What was sequenced was whole blood. The receptors were sampled from an adult who was a healthcare worker with PCR-confirmed SARS-CoV-2 infection or an uninfected control (not recorded which).

This clonotype was observed many times. The rearrangement joins TRBV28 to TRBJ2-5; D may be TRBD1 (6 bases). Trimming removed 5 bases from V and 1 base from J, with 14 bases in between. CDR3 length: 15 residues. The V gene's germline CDR1 is MDHEN and CDR2 SYDVKM. The chain's CDR3 is CASSPELTGQETQYF. The CDR3 bases are TGTGCCAGCAGTCCGGAACTGACAGGCCAAGAGACCCAGTACTTC. The full variable domain, rest sourced from reference TRBV28 and TRBJ2-5, is DVKVTQSSRYLVKRTGEKVFLECVQDMDHENMFWYRQDPGLGLRLIYFSYDVKMKEKGDIPEGYSVSREKKERFSLILESASTNQTSMYLCASSPELTGQETQYFGPGTRLLVL.

The chain uses TRBV30 and TRBJ1-1; D unresolved. The CDR3 sequence is 12 residues long. Germline CDR1 and CDR2: GTSNPN and SVGIG (reference sequence). Trimming stripped 4 bases from V and 5 bases from J, with 11 bases between. This CDR3 is CAWTTDATEAFF. CDR3 nucleotide sequence: TGTGCCTGGACCACGGACGCGACTGAAGCTTTCTTT.

This clonotype has only a few counts. The chain recombines TRBV29-1 with TRBJ1-5; weak D call: TRBD1 (6 bases). V dropped 5 bases and J dropped 0 bases, with 8 bases sitting between them. Germline CDR1 and CDR2: SQVTM and ANQGSEA. The CDR3 runs to 13 residues. The CDR3: CSVTQGSNQPQHF. The DNA for the CDR3 is TGCAGCGTTACACAGGGTAGCAATCAGCCCCAGCATTTT.

This clonotype came up a few times. This chain links TRBV29-1 with TRBJ1-4; no reliable D call. With 0 bases removed from V and 9 bases from J, the gap between germline ends came to 5 bases. The CDR3 length is 11 residues. Looked up from germline, CDR1 is SQVTM and CDR2 is ANQGSEA. The CDR3 DNA reads TGCAGCGTTGAAGATCGGCAAAAACTGTTTTTT. As protein: CSVEDRQKLFF.